This TCR beta chain was sequenced in a study of T cells in localized non-small cell lung cancer. Points from the study as a whole: Sequencing covered just one tumor region, so heterogeneity cannot be ruled out. Maximal T cell clonality occurred in uninvolved adjacent lung, with tumor ranking below it. Higher T cell density in the blood was associated with longer overall survival, whereas higher adjacent-lung clonality associated with shorter survival. Researchers found a median approximately 53 of the top 100 tumor clones in adjacent lung.

Note on this clone: The antigen remains unidentified.

The assay was immunoSEQ multiplex PCR, and TCRdb's table has in-frame clones only and misses some. The sample gives tens of thousands of clones, 80% to 90% of which show up once; 13% is in the top ten. The input for sequencing was peripheral blood, taken before any cancer treatment. The source is a female donor older than 55 with stage I lung adenocarcinoma.

CDR3 region: CASSLYGVTYNEQFF. For the CDR3, the DNA is TGTGCCAGCAGCTTATATGGGGTTACCTACAATGAGCAGTTCTTC. The V and J genes are TRBV7-2 and TRBJ2-1; D gene uncertain. V was pared by 2 bases and J by 2 bases, with 10 bases between. This CDR3 region has 15 residues. Germline-derived CDR1 and CDR2 are SGHTA and FQGNSA.